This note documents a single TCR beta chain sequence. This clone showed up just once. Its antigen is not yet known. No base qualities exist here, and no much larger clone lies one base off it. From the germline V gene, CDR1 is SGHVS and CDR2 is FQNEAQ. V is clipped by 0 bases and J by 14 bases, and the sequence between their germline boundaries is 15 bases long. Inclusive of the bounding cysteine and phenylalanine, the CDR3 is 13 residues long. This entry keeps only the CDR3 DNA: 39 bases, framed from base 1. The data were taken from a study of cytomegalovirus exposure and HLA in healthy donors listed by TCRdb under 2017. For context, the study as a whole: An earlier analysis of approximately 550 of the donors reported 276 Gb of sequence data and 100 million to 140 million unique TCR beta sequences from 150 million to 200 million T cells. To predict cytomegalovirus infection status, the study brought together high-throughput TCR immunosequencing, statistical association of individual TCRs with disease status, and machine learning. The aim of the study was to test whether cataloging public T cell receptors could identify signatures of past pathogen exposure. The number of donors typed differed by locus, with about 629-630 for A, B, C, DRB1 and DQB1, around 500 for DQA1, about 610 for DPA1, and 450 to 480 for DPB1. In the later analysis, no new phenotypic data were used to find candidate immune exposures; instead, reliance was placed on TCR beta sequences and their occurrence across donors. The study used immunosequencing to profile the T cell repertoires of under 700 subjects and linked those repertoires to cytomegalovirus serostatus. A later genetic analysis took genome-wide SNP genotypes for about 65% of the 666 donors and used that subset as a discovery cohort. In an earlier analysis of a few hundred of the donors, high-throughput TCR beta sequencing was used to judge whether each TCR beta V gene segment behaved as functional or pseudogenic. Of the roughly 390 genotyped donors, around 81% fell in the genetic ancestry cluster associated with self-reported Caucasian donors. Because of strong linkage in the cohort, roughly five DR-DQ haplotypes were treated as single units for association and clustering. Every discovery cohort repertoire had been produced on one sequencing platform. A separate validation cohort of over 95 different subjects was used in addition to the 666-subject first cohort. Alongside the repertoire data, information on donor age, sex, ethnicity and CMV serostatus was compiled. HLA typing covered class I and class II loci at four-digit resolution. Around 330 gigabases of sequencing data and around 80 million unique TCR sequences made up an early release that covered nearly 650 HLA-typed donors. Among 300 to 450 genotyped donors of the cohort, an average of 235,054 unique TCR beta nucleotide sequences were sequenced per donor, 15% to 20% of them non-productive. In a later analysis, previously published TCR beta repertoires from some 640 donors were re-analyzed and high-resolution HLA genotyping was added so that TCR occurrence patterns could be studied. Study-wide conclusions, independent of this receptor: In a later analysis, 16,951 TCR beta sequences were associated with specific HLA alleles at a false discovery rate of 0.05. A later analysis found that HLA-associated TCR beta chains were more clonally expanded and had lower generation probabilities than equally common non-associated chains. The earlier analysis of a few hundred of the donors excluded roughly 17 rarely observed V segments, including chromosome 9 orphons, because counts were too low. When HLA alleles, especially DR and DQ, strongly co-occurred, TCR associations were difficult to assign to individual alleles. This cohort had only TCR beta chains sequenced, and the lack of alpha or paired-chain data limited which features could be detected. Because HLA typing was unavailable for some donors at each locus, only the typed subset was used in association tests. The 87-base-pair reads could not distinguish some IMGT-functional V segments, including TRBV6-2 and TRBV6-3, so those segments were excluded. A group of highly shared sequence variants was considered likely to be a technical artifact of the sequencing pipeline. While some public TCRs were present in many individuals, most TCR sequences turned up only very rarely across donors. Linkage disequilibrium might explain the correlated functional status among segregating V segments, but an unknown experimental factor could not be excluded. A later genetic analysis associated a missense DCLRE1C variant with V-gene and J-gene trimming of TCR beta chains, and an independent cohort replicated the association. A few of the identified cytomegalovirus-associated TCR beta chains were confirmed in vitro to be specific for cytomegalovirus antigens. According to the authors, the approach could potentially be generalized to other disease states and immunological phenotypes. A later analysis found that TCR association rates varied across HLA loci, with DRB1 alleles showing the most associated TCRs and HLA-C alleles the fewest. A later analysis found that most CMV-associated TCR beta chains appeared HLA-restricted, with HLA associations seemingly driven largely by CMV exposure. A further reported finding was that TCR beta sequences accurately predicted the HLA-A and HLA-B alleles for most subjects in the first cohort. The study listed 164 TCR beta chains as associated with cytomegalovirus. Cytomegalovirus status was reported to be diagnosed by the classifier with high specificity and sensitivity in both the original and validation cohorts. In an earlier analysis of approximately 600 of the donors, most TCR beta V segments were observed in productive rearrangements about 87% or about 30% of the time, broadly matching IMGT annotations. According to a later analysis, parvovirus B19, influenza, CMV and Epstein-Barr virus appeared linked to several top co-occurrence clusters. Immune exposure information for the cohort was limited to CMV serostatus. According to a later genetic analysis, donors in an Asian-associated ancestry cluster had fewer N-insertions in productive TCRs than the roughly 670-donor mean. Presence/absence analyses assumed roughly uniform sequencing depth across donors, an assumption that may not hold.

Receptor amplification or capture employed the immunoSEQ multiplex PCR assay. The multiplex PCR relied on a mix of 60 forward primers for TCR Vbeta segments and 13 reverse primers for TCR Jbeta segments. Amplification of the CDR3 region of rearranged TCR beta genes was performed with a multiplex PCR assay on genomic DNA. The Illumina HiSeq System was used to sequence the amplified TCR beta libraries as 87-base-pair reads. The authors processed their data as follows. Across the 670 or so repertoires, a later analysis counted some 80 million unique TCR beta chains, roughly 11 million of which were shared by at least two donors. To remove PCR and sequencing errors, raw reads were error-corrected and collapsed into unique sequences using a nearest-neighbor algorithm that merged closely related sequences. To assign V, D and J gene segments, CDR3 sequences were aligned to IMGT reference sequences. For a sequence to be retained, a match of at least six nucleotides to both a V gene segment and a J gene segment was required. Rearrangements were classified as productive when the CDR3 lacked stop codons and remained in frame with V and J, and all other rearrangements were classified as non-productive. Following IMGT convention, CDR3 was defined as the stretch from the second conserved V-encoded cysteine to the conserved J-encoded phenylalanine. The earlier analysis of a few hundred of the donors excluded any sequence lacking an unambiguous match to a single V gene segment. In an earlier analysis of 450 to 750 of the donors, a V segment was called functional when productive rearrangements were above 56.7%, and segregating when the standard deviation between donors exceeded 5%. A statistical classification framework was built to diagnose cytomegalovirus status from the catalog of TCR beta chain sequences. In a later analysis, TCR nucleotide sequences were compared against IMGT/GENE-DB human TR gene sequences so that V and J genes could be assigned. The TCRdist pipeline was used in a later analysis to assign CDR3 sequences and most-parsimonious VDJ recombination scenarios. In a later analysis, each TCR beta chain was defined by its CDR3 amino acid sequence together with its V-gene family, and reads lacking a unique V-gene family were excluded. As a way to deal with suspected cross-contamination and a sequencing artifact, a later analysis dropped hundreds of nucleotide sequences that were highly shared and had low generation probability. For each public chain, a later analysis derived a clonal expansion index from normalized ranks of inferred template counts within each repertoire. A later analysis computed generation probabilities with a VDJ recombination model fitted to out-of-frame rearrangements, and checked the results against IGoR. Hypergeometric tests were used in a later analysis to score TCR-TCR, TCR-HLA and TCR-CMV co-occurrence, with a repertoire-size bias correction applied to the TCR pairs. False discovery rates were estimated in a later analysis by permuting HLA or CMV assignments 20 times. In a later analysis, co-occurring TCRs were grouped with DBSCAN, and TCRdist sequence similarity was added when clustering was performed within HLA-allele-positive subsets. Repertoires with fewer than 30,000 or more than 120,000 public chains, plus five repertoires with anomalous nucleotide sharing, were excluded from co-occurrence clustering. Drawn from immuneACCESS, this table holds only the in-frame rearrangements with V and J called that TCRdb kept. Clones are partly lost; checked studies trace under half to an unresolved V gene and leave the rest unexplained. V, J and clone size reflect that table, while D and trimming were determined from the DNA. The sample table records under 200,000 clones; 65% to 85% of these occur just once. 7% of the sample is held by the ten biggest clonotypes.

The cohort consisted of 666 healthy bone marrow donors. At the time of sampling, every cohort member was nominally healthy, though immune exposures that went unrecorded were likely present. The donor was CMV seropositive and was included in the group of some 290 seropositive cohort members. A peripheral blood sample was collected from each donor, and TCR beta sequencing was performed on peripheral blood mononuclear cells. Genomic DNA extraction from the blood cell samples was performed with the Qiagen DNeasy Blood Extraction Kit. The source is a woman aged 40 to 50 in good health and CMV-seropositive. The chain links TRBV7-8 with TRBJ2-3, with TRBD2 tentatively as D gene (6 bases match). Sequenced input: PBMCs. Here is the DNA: TGTGCCAGCAGCTTAGCGTTAGACGGGAGCCCGTATTTT. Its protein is CASSLALDGSPYF.